This T cell receptor (beta chain) was captured in a study of T cells in severe cutaneous drug reactions. The overall study: Only probable or definite SJS/TEN or DRESS cases by RegiSCAR were enrolled.

Germline V lookup: CDR1 SGHNT, CDR2 YYREEE (reference sequence). This CDR3 contains 16 residues. In regard to this clonotype: Antigen unknown.

TCR subtype-specific primers in iRepertoire multiplex PCR prepared libraries for bulk and single-cell sequencing. TCRdb processed the multiplex PCR reads again and assigns one entry to each CDR3 protein, with no DNA. The listing contains approximately 5,500 distinct CDR3 sequences. Study-level points and caveats: Tolerant-control and healthy-donor PBMC lacked or rarely had the public CDR3 found in blisters.

Carbamazepine had induced Stevens-Johnson syndrome or toxic epidermal necrolysis in the sequenced donors. Material for sequencing was PBMCs. The receptor comes from a human donor with a severe cutaneous adverse drug reaction. The chain employs TRBV5-4 and TRBJ1-4; TCRdb reports TRBD1, a call that lacks DNA to check it against. CDR3: CASSFHGSGLNEKLFF.